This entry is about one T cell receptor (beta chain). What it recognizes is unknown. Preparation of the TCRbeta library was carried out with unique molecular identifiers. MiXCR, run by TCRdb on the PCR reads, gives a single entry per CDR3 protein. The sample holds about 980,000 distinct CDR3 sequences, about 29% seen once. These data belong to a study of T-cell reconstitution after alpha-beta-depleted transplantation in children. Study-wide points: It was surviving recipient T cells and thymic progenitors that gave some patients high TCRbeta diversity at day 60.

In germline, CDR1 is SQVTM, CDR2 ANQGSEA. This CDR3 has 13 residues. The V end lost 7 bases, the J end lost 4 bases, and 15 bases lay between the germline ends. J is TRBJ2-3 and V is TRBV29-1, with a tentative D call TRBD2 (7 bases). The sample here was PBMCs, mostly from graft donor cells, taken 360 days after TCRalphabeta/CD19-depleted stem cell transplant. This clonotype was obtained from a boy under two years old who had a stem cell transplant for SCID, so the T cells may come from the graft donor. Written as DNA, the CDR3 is TGCAGCGGCGCCAGGGAGGGGGCAGATACGCAGTATTTT. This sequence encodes CSGAREGADTQYF.